These T cell receptor beta chains were read from a single sample in a study of shared clonotypes between healthy human individuals. Clones were sequenced by immunoSEQ multiplex PCR, and TCRdb holds only the in-frame ones, with some missing. The table includes roughly 2,000,000 clones, about 94% detected once. Material: naive CD8+ T cells sorted from blood. Receptors originate from a man between 18 and 29 years old in good health. The CDR3 runs from the conserved cysteine through the conserved F or W. A D gene is named only where the DNA matches it firmly. Clone size is stated in some rows and not others, as once, few, many or a class when expanded.

. TRBJ2-7 TRBV20-1 . TGCAGTGCCCTAGAAGCTCGAGAGCAGTACTTC CSALEAREQYF
. TRBJ1-1 TRBV11-2 . TGTGCCAGCAGCTTAGGCCCAGGGTTGGGCACTGAAGCTTTCTTT CASSLGPGLGTEAFF
TRBD2 TRBJ2-7 TRBV13 once TGTGCCAGCTCTGGGCTAGCGGGGGACTACGAGCAGTACTTC CASSGLAGDYEQYF
. TRBJ2-7 TRBV6-1 . TGTGCCAGCAGTGTCCTCGGCTACGCACTCTACGAGCAGTACTTC CASSVLGYALYEQYF
. TRBJ2-3 TRBV6-5 . TGTGCCAGCAGTTCGGAACTAGGAGATACGCAGTATTTT CASSSELGDTQYF
TRBD1 TRBJ2-2 TRBV9 . TGTGCCAGCAGCGAGGGGACAGGGTTATCCGGGGAGCTGTTTTTT CASSEGTGLSGELFF
. TRBJ1-1 TRBV4-1 . TGCGCCAGCAGCCAAGTCTATACAGGGCCGAACACTGAAGCTTTCTTT CASSQVYTGPNTEAFF
. TRBJ2-5 TRBV30 . TGTGCCTGGGACAGGTTACAAGAGACCCAGTACTTC CAWDRLQETQYF
. TRBJ1-1 TRBV28 . TGTGCCAGCAGCCCCTCCGTACTGGGCACTGAAGCTTTCTTT CASSPSVLGTEAFF
TRBD1 TRBJ1-1 TRBV6-1 . TGTGCCAGCAGTGGGACCGGGACAGGGGCTGCTGAAGCTTTCTTT CASSGTGTGAAEAFF
TRBD2 TRBJ2-7 TRBV4-1 . TGCGCCAGCAGCCAAGATCACGGGGGGATCAACGAGCAGTACTTC CASSQDHGGINEQYF
. TRBJ1-5 TRBV12-5 . TGTGCTAGTGGTTTAAAAGGAGTTAATAGCAATCAGCCCCAGCATTTT CASGLKGVNSNQPQHF
. TRBJ1-2 TRBV30 . TGTGCCTGGAGTGGGGGCAGGGGCTACACCTTC CAWSGGRGYTF
. TRBJ2-5 TRBV19 . TGTGCCACGGGAAGGCAAGAGACCCAGTACTTC CATGRQETQYF
. TRBJ2-7 TRBV4-1 . TGCGCCAGCAGCCAATCGACTGCTACTTCCTACGAGCAGTACTTC CASSQSTATSYEQYF
. TRBJ2-5 TRBV6-6 once TGTGCCAGCAGAACCCATGGGACATCGGGGACCCAGTACTTC CASRTHGTSGTQYF
. TRBJ2-4 TRBV7-9 once TGTGCCAGCAGCTCGGGGGACAGAATAGCCAAAAACATTCAGTACTTC CASSSGDRIAKNIQYF
. TRBJ2-3 TRBV7-9 . TGTGCCAGCAGCTGGTCGGGCTCTTCGACAGATACGCAGTATTTT CASSWSGSSTDTQYF
TRBD1 TRBJ2-2 TRBV5-5 . TGTGCCACCGAGGGACAGGGGGCATATACCGGGGAGCTGTTTTTT CATEGQGAYTGELFF
TRBD1 TRBJ2-5 TRBV7-9 few TGTGCCAGCAGCCCTACCACAGGGGAAGAGACCCAGTACTTC CASSPTTGEETQYF
TRBD1 TRBJ2-4 TRBV9 . TGTGCCAGCAGCGTAGACAGGGGGTCAGAGGGAAACATTCAGTACTTC CASSVDRGSEGNIQYF
. TRBJ1-1 TRBV9 . TGTGCCAGCAGCGTAAGTCAAGGGGTCCTGAACACTGAAGCTTTCTTT CASSVSQGVLNTEAFF
TRBD1 TRBJ2-1 TRBV2 . TGTGCCAGCAGTGTGTGGACAGGGGCCTACAATGAGCAGTTCTTC CASSVWTGAYNEQFF
. TRBJ1-1 TRBV6-6 . TGTGCCAGCAGTTATATGGGGAACACTGAAGCTTTCTTT CASSYMGNTEAFF
TRBD2 TRBJ2-7 TRBV10-2 . TGCGCCAGCAGTGAGTCGTTTGGACTAGCGGGGAACGAGCAGTACTTC CASSESFGLAGNEQYF
TRBD2 TRBJ2-1 TRBV5-6 . TGTGCCAGCAGCTTGGGGACTAGCGGGAGGGGGGATGAGCAGTTCTTC CASSLGTSGRGDEQFF
TRBD1 TRBJ1-1 TRBV5-1 . TGCGCCAGCAGCTTAGGAACAGGGGGCTTAGGAACTGAAGCTTTCTTT CASSLGTGGLGTEAFF
TRBD1 TRBJ2-7 TRBV27 once TGTGCCAGCAGTTTAACACCTTTTCGGACAGGGGGGGCCTACGAGCAGTACTTC CASSLTPFRTGGAYEQYF
TRBD1 TRBJ2-7 TRBV29-1 . TGCAGCGTTGGACCGGGACAGGGTTACGAGCAGTACTTC CSVGPGQGYEQYF
. TRBJ2-3 TRBV2 . TGTGCCAGCAGACCAGGGAGCCCAGATACGCAGTATTTT CASRPGSPDTQYF
TRBD2 TRBJ2-7 TRBV7-4 . TGTGCCAGCAGTTGGTATTGCCCGGGACTACTATACGAGCAGTACTTC CASSWYCPGLLYEQYF
. TRBJ2-7 TRBV9 . TGTGCCAGCAGCCTAGGGGTAGCTGGCGAGCAGTACTTC CASSLGVAGEQYF
. TRBJ1-1 TRBV27 . TGTGCCACTACCGGGGGGGGCACTGAAGCTTTCTTT CATTGGGTEAFF
TRBD2 TRBJ2-7 TRBV27 . TGTGCCAGCAGTATAGCGGGAGAGGAATACGAGCAGTACTTC CASSIAGEEYEQYF
. TRBJ2-5 TRBV15 once TGTGCCACCAGCAGAGCCGAAGGGTGGGAGACCCAGTACTTC CATSRAEGWETQYF
. TRBJ1-1 TRBV7-9 . TGTGCGCTTTTTGGGGCGGTCAACACTGAAGCTTTCTTT CALFGAVNTEAFF
. TRBJ2-1 TRBV6-1 . TGTGCCAGCAGTGATCTATACCCCAACAATGAGCAGTTCTTC CASSDLYPNNEQFF
. TRBJ2-3 TRBV6-5 . TGTGCCAGCAGTTACTCGAGGGGAGGCACAGATACGCAGTATTTT CASSYSRGGTDTQYF
. TRBJ2-3 TRBV6-5 . TGTGCCAGCAGTTTGATGGGCACAGATACGCAGTATTTT CASSLMGTDTQYF
TRBD2 TRBJ2-1 TRBV6-6 . TGTGCCAGCGCCGCCTCGGGAGGGAGGGATGAGCAGTTCTTC CASAASGGRDEQFF
. TRBJ2-1 TRBV11-2 . TGTGCCAGCAGCCTAAGTGACGCGGTCAGCTCCTACAATGAGCAGTTCTTC CASSLSDAVSSYNEQFF
. TRBJ1-2 TRBV11-1 . TGTGCCAGCAGCTTTGACTACCCGCCGACAGTCTACACCTTC CASSFDYPPTVYTF
. TRBJ1-5 TRBV7-2 . TGTGCCAGCAGCTTAGTGCGGCAGGGCAATCAGCCCCAGCATTTT CASSLVRQGNQPQHF
. TRBJ1-3 TRBV4-1 . TGCGCCAGCAGCCAAGATAGGACATCTGGAAACACCATATATTTT CASSQDRTSGNTIYF